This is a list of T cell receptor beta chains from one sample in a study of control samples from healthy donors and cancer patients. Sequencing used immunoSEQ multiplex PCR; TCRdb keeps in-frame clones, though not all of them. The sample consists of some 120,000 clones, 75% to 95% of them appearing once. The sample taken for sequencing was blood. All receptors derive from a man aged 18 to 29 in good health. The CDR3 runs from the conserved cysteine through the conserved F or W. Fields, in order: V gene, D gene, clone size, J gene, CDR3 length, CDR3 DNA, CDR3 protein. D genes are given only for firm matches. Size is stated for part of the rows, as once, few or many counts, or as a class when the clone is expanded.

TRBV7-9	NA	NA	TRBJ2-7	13	TGTGCCAGCAGCCCGCGGGACATCAACGAGCAGTACTTC	CASSPRDINEQYF
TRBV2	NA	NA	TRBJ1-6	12	TGTGCCAGCAGTGGAGAGGGTTCACCCCTCCACTTT	CASSGEGSPLHF
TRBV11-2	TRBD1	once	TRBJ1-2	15	TGTGCCAGCAGCCGACTCAGGGGGAAGGACTATGGCTACACCTTC	CASSRLRGKDYGYTF
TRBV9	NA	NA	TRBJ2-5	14	TGTGCCAGCAGCGAGAGGGTGTACCAAGAGACCCAGTACTTC	CASSERVYQETQYF
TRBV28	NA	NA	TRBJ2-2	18	TGTGCCAGCAGCCCCCTGGGATTCTGGGCCTTATCGGCCGGGGAGCTGTTTTTT	CASSPLGFWALSAGELFF
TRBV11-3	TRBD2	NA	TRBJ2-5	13	TGTGCCAGCGGGCGGGGGGTCCAAGAGACCCAGTACTTC	CASGRGVQETQYF
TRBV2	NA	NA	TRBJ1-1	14	TGTGCCAGCAGTGAATCCCGGGTGGGCACTGAAGCTTTCTTT	CASSESRVGTEAFF
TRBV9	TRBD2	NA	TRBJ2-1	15	TGTGCCAGCAGCGCGACTAGCGGGAGGGCCGGTGAGCAGTTCTTC	CASSATSGRAGEQFF
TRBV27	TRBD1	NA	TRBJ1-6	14	TGTGCCAGCAGTTGGGGGACAGCCAATTCACCCCTCCACTTT	CASSWGTANSPLHF
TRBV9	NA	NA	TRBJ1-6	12	TGTGCCAGCAGCGCTAACAATTCACCCCTCCACTTT	CASSANNSPLHF
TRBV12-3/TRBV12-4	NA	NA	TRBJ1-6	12	TGTGCCAGCAAGAGTGGTAATTCACCCCTCCACTTT	CASKSGNSPLHF
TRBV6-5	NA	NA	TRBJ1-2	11	TGTGCCAGCACTGGCAACTATGGCTACACCTTC	CASTGNYGYTF
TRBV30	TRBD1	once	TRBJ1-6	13	TGTGCCTGGGGGGACAGTCATAATTCACCCCTCCACTTT	CAWGDSHNSPLHF
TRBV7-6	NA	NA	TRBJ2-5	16	TGTGCCAGCAGCCCACAGCAGGGATTCCAACAAGAGACCCAGTACTTC	CASSPQQGFQQETQYF
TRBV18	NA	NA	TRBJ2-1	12	TGTGCCAGCTCACCGACAGACAATGAGCAGTTCTTC	CASSPTDNEQFF
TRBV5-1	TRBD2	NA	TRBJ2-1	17	TGCGCCAGCAGCTTGGCAGGTAGCGGGGGGCCCTACAATGAGCAGTTCTTC	CASSLAGSGGPYNEQFF
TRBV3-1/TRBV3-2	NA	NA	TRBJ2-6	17	TGTGCCAGCAGCCAAGGAGTGATGAGCTCTGGGGCCAACGTCCTGACTTTC	CASSQGVMSSGANVLTF
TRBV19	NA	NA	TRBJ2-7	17	TGTGCCAGTAGCCCTATACCTGGGCCGGGGGCCGTTTACGAGCAGTACTTC	CASSPIPGPGAVYEQYF
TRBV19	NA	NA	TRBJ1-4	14	TGTGCCAGTACTCCGACAACAACTAATGAAAAACTGTTTTTT	CASTPTTTNEKLFF
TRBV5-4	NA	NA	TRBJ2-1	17	TGTGCCAGCAGCCCCCTGACCACCCCGACCAGGGACAATGAGCAGTTCTTC	CASSPLTTPTRDNEQFF
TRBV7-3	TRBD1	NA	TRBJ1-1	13	TGTGCCAGCAGGTGGGACAGGAACACTGAAGCTTTCTTT	CASRWDRNTEAFF
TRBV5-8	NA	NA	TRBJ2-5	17	TGTGCCAGCAGCCTCAGAGTTGGGAGTAAAAAGTCGGAGACCCAGTACTTC	CASSLRVGSKKSETQYF
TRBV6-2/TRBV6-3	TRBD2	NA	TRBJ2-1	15	TGTGCCAGCAGTTACCGGACTAGCGGGGGTAATGAGCAGTTCTTC	CASSYRTSGGNEQFF
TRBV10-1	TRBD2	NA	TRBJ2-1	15	TGCGCCAGCAGTGAGCCAAAGGGCGGGGGGCATGAGCAGTTCTTC	CASSEPKGGGHEQFF
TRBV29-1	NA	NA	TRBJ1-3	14	TGCAGCGCCACGGGGGGGAACTCTGGAAACACCATATATTTT	CSATGGNSGNTIYF
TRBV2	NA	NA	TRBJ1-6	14	TGTGCCAGCAGTGTGGCATCAGGGAATTCACCCCTCCACTTT	CASSVASGNSPLHF
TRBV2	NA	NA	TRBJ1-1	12	TGTGCCAGCAGAAAAATAAACACTGAAGCTTTCTTT	CASRKINTEAFF
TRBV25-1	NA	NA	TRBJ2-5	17	TGTGCCAGCAGTGAAACGAAGAGGGTAGGGCCCCAAGAGACCCAGTACTTC	CASSETKRVGPQETQYF
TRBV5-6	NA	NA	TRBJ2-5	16	TGTGCCAGCAGCCTGGGGGGCAGGGGTGTGCAAGAGACCCAGTACTTC	CASSLGGRGVQETQYF
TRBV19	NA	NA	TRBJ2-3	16	TGTGCCAGTAGTATGGCGGGCGGGAAGGGCACAGATACGCAGTATTTT	CASSMAGGKGTDTQYF
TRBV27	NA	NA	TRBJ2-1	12	TGTGCCAGCAGTTCCACAGAGGGGGTGCAGTTCTTC	CASSSTEGVQFF
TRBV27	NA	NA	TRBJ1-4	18	TGTGCCAGCAGTTTATTACCGGGCTTACAACCAACTAATGAAAAACTGTTTTTT	CASSLLPGLQPTNEKLFF
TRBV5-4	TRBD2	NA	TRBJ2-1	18	TGTGCCAGCAGCTTTGGGCCCGGGACTAGCGGGAGAAAGGATGAGCAGTTCTTC	CASSFGPGTSGRKDEQFF
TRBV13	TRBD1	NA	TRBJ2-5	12	TGTGCCACCCGGGACAGGGACATGATCCAGTACTTC	CATRDRDMIQYF
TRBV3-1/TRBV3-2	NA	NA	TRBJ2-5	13	TGTGCCAGCAGCCAGGGGGGAGGAGAGACCCAGTACTTC	CASSQGGGETQYF
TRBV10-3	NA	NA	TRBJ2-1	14	TGTGCCATCAGTGACGGTAGCTCCTACAATGAGCAGTTCTTC	CAISDGSSYNEQFF
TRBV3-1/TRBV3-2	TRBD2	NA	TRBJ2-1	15	TGTGCCAGCAGCTCAGGCCTAGCGGGGGGCAATGAGCAGTTCTTC	CASSSGLAGGNEQFF
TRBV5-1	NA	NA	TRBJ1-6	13	TGCGCCAGCAGCTCCCAGGAGGATTCACCCCTCCACTTT	CASSSQEDSPLHF
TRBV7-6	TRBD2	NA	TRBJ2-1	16	TGTGCCAGCAGCCGGAGAGCGGTAGCGGGGAATACGGAGCAGTTCTTC	CASSRRAVAGNTEQFF
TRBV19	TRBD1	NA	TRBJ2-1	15	TGTGCCAGTAGTACGGCGGGACAGGGGATTAATGAGCAGTTCTTC	CASSTAGQGINEQFF
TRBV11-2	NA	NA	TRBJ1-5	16	TGTGCCAGCAGCTTAGGTAGGGGGTCGAGCAATCAGCCCCAGCATTTT	CASSLGRGSSNQPQHF
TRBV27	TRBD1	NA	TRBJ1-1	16	TGTGCCAGCAGTTACCAGCGGGGACAGATGAACACTGAAGCTTTCTTT	CASSYQRGQMNTEAFF
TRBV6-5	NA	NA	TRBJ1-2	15	TGTGCCAGCACCAACGGAGGACGACCCAACTATGGCTACACCTTC	CASTNGGRPNYGYTF
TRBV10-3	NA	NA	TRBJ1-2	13	TGTGCCATCAACCCAGGGGAGAACTATGGCTACACCTTC	CAINPGENYGYTF
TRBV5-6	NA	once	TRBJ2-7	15	TGTGCCAGCAGCTTGTTAGGAACAGGGCCCCACGAGCAGTACTTC	CASSLLGTGPHEQYF
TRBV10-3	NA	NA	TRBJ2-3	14	TGTGCCATCAGTCGGGACACCATCACAGATACGCAGTATTTT	CAISRDTITDTQYF
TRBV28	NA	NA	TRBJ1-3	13	TGTGCCAGCAGTTTATTTGGGGGAAACACCATATATTTT	CASSLFGGNTIYF
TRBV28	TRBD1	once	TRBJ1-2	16	TGTGCCAGCAGTTTCCGGGGGACAGGGGGCCAGTATGGCTACACCTTC	CASSFRGTGGQYGYTF
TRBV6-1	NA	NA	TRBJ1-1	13	TGTGCCAGCAGTGAGTTGTACCGCACTGAAGCTTTCTTT	CASSELYRTEAFF
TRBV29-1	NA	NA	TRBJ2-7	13	TGCAGCGTTGAATTCACTGACACCTACGAGCAGTACTTC	CSVEFTDTYEQYF
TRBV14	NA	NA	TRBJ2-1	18	TGTGCCAGCAGCCAAATTTCAACCGCGACGAGCTCCTACAATGAGCAGTTCTTC	CASSQISTATSSYNEQFF
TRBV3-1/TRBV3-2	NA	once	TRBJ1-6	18	TGTGCCAGCAGCCAAGGTGGGGGAGGTGGCTCCTATAATTCACCCCTCCACTTT	CASSQGGGGGSYNSPLHF
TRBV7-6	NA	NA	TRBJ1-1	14	TGTGCCAGCAGCCTAAGTTCGGCCATCACTGAAGCTTTCTTT	CASSLSSAITEAFF